This is a list of T cell receptor beta chains from one sample in a study of Graves' ophthalmopathy and Graves' hyperthyroidism. A single record per CDR3 protein comes from TCRdb applying MiXCR to the multiplex PCR reads. The sample consists of 240,000 or so distinct CDR3 sequences, 45% of them appearing once. Material for sequencing was peripheral blood. The receptors shown here come from an adult man with Graves' ophthalmopathy. The CDR3 runs from the conserved cysteine through the conserved F or W. The D gene is left open where the match is weak. Clone sizes are given selectively: once, few, many, or a class where the clone is expanded.

>-|-|TRBJ2-5|TRBV7-9
TGTGCCAGCAGCAGCCGGGACAGGAGCGGGGGGACCCAGTACTTC
CASSSRDRSGGTQYF
>once|-|TRBJ1-1|TRBV7-3
TGTGCCAGCAGCTTGCACGGAATTACTGAAGCTTTCTTT
CASSLHGITEAFF
>-|-|TRBJ2-2|TRBV2
TGTGCCAGCGGGGCAGGCCCGAACACCGGGGAGCTGTTTTTT
CASGAGPNTGELFF
>-|-|TRBJ1-6|TRBV9
TGTGCCAGCAGTTATTCCTTCGGGGACATGAGCTCCTATAATTCACCCCTCCACTTT
CASSYSFGDMSSYNSPLHF
>few|-|TRBJ1-2|TRBV6-6
TGTGCCAGCAGCTACGGACTCCCCTCCCGTAACTATGGCTACACCTTC
CASSYGLPSRNYGYTF
>-|-|TRBJ2-7|TRBV20-1
TGCAGTGCTAGAGACCTCGGGACACTCTACGAGCAGTACTTC
CSARDLGTLYEQYF
>-|-|TRBJ1-3|TRBV5-1
TGCGCCAGCAGCTTGATAGGGCTTGGAAACACCATATATTTT
CASSLIGLGNTIYF
>-|-|TRBJ2-3|TRBV29-1
TGCAGCGTTGAGACCATACGCACAGATACGCAGTATTTT
CSVETIRTDTQYF
>-|TRBD1|TRBJ1-3|TRBV10-3
TGTGCCTCCAGAGACAGGGGAGGGCTGGGAAACACCATATATTTT
CASRDRGGLGNTIYF
>few|TRBD1|TRBJ2-7|TRBV29-1
TGCAGCTTCAGGGACAGGGGCTACGAGCAGTACTTC
CSFRDRGYEQYF
>few|-|TRBJ2-7|TRBV7-2
TGTGCCAGCAGCTCCCCCGGGACCCATCCCTACGAGCAGTACTTC
CASSSPGTHPYEQYF
>-|TRBD2|TRBJ2-2|TRBV29-1
TGCAGCGGGGGGGGACTAGCGAACGGGGAGCTGTTTTTT
CSGGGLANGELFF
>-|TRBD1|TRBJ2-5|TRBV10-2
TGTGCCAGCAGTTTAGGGACAGGGGACCAAGAGACCCAGTACTTC
CASSLGTGDQETQYF
>-|-|TRBJ1-5|TRBV10-3
TGTGCCATCAGTGATAGGCAGGGATATCAGCCCCAGCATTTT
CAISDRQGYQPQHF
>few|-|TRBJ2-5|TRBV10-3
TGTGCCATCAGTGATAGGGGGGGGACCCAGTACTTC
CAISDRGGTQYF
>few|-|TRBJ2-5|TRBV20-1
TGCAGTGCTAGGAGTACAGGGATGGGGGAGACCCAGTACTTC
CSARSTGMGETQYF
>many|-|TRBJ1-1|TRBV7-9
TGTGCCAGCAGCCCGGGTAGGGGGGGCGCATCATTATTACAGGGGAACACTGAAGCTTTCTTT
CASSPGRGGASLLQGNTEAFF
>few|-|TRBJ2-7|TRBV7-3
TGTGCCAGCAGCTTAAATGGCCAGGGCCACGAGCAGTACTTC
CASSLNGQGHEQYF
>few|TRBD2|TRBJ2-5|TRBV20-1
TGCAGTGCCACCCCGGGACTAGCGGGGGGGCCGAAGACCCAGTACTTC
CSATPGLAGGPKTQYF